This is a list of T cell receptor beta chains from one sample in a study of blood T cell repertoires in COVID-19. The repertoire was sequenced with immunoSEQ multiplex PCR; TCRdb's copy has only in-frame clones and lacks some. The data hold 200,000 to 250,000 clones, with 70% to 90% observed a single time. The specimen sequenced was PBMCs or T cells enriched from blood (not recorded which). The receptors shown here come from a young man who had recovered from COVID-19. Both conserved end residues are part of each CDR3. A D gene is named only where the DNA matches it firmly. Some rows mark clone size as missing; the rest say once, few, many or name a class of expanded clone.

d_gene,abundance,j_gene,v_gene,CDR3aa,CDR3nt
.,once,TRBJ1-4,TRBV20-1,CSASTGLLEKLFF,TGCAGTGCTAGTACAGGGCTCCTTGAAAAACTGTTTTTT
.,.,TRBJ2-7,TRBV13,CASSPPLDSPYEQYF,TGTGCCAGCAGCCCCCCCCTGGACAGCCCCTACGAGCAGTACTTC
TRBD2,once,TRBJ2-6,TRBV3-1/TRBV3-2,CASSPRWGSGVQVSGANVLTF,TGTGCCAGCAGCCCCAGGTGGGGTAGCGGGGTACAAGTCTCTGGGGCCAACGTCCTGACTTTC
.,.,TRBJ1-1,TRBV29-1,CSVDELGAITEAFF,TGCAGCGTTGATGAGCTAGGGGCCATCACTGAAGCTTTCTTT
TRBD1,.,TRBJ2-1,TRBV3-1/TRBV3-2,CASTSWDSSYNEQFF,TGTGCCAGCACTTCTTGGGACAGCTCCTACAATGAGCAGTTCTTC
.,.,TRBJ2-7,TRBV12-3/TRBV12-4,CASSKTGNEQYF,TGTGCCAGCAGCAAAACAGGGAACGAGCAGTACTTC
.,.,TRBJ1-2,TRBV7-2,CASSLEAVFGYTF,TGTGCCAGCAGCTTAGAGGCGGTGTTCGGCTACACCTTC
TRBD1,.,TRBJ1-1,TRBV5-1,CASSLQGDTEAFF,TGCGCCAGCAGCTTGCAGGGGGATACTGAAGCTTTCTTT
.,once,TRBJ2-3,TRBV7-2,CASSLGGGGPDTQYF,TGTGCCAGCAGCTTAGGTGGGGGGGGGCCAGATACGCAGTATTTT
TRBD1,.,TRBJ2-1,TRBV28,CASSVTGTGSYNEQFF,TGTGCCAGCAGTGTGACCGGGACAGGGAGCTACAATGAGCAGTTCTTC
.,.,TRBJ1-4,TRBV18,CASSPREAINEKLFF,TGTGCCAGCTCACCCAGGGAGGCGATTAATGAAAAACTGTTTTTT
.,.,TRBJ2-2,TRBV3-1/TRBV3-2,CASSPGRGELFF,TGTGCCAGCAGCCCCGGCAGGGGGGAGCTGTTTTTT
TRBD1,.,TRBJ1-1,TRBV6-1,CASSEGTGGTEAFF,TGTGCCAGCAGTGAAGGGACAGGAGGCACTGAAGCTTTCTTT
.,.,TRBJ1-4,TRBV5-6,CASSFPDSRKLFF,TGTGCCAGCAGCTTCCCGGACAGCCGAAAACTGTTTTTT
.,.,TRBJ1-1,TRBV7-9,CAMTTGVGDTEAFF,TGTGCCATGACCACGGGAGTGGGGGACACTGAAGCTTTCTTT
.,.,TRBJ1-2,TRBV4-3,CASSQGAYATSQDYGYTF,TGCGCCAGCAGCCAAGGAGCCTATGCTACCTCCCAAGACTATGGCTACACCTTC
TRBD1,.,TRBJ1-4,TRBV19,CAGRSGQGGEKLFF,TGTGCCGGCCGATCGGGACAGGGCGGTGAAAAACTGTTTTTT
.,.,TRBJ2-7,TRBV5-4,CASSFTGSEQYF,TGTGCCAGCAGCTTTACTGGTTCAGAGCAGTACTTC
TRBD2,.,TRBJ2-7,TRBV4-1,CASSPHLFGTTTQSSYEQYF,TGCGCCAGCAGCCCCCATCTTTTTGGGACTACCACTCAAAGCTCCTACGAGCAGTACTTC
.,.,TRBJ2-2,TRBV28,CASRVLGGRGGELFF,TGTGCCAGCAGGGTCCTCGGGGGTAGAGGCGGGGAGCTGTTTTTT
TRBD1,.,TRBJ1-6,TRBV30,CAWSVGQSNSPLHF,TGTGCCTGGAGCGTGGGACAGTCTAATTCACCCCTCCACTTT
.,once,TRBJ2-1,TRBV25-1,CASSVGSVHNEQFF,TGTGCCAGCAGTGTCGGGAGCGTACACAATGAGCAGTTCTTC
.,.,TRBJ2-3,TRBV21-1,CRWSEGGDTDTQYF,TGTCGCTGGAGTGAGGGTGGGGACACAGATACGCAGTATTTT
.,.,TRBJ2-5,TRBV28,CASRGRTEETQYF,TGTGCCAGCAGGGGGAGAACTGAAGAGACCCAGTACTTC
TRBD1,.,TRBJ2-7,TRBV20-1,CSASYPGQGVEQYF,TGCAGTGCTAGTTACCCGGGACAGGGAGTCGAGCAGTACTTC
.,.,TRBJ2-7,TRBV6-2/TRBV6-3,CASSGEGRGKEHEQYF,TGTGCCAGCAGTGGGGAGGGCAGGGGAAAGGAGCACGAGCAGTACTTC